The sequence of this TCR beta chain was determined in a study of blood T cell repertoires in COVID-19. Study-wide background: PBMCs, B-cell-depleted T cells, or T cells provided the cDNA or gDNA that made up the material.

Donors were grouped by their self-reported clinical history. With 3 bases removed from V and 4 bases from J, the gap between germline ends came to 13 bases. The CDR3 has 15 residues. Germline V gene lookup returns CDR1 SNHLY and CDR2 FYNNEI. Per the authors' pipeline: The assay estimated nucleated cells by amplifying reference gene primers. Measured with immunoSEQ multiplex PCR; TCRdb has only the in-frame clones, and not every one. V and J calls plus clone size are reproduced from that table; the DNA served to infer D and trimming. Of hundreds of thousands of clones in the sample, 70% to 90% were seen once. In this sample, this clone turned up once.

This TCR derives from a man aged 25 to 40 with acute COVID-19. Sequenced input: PBMCs or T cells enriched from blood (not recorded which). The gene calls are TRBV2 and TRBJ1-5, with a tentative D call TRBD1 (6 bases). CDR3 loop: CASSEVIGGNQPQHF. Here the CDR3 DNA reads TGTGCCAGCAGTGAGGTGATAGGGGGAAATCAGCCCCAGCATTTT.